The text below deals with one T cell receptor (beta chain). Its matching antigen is unknown. Using a J-beta primer mix together with a sample-barcoded 5' primer, a second PCR was run for roughly 7 to 11 cycles. Per-sample output comprised a minimum of 2.5 million paired-end reads containing CDR3. TCRdb re-analysed the 5' RACE reads in MiXCR, keeping a single row per CDR3 protein. The profile covers over a million distinct CDR3 sequences, with around two fifths appearing a single time and 7.9% taken by the ten largest. The CDR3 runs 13 residues. The data belong to a study of blood T cells in healthy people across ages. General study results and limits: PBMCs went unsorted, and a conclusive naive versus antigen-experienced comparison was therefore prevented.

The sequence was collected from a woman aged 18-35 years in good health. Sample: blood. The chain couples TRBV21-1 to TRBJ2-1; TRBD2, the D gene given by the table, was not confirmed from the DNA. TRBV21-1 is given as a pseudogene. CDR3 in amino acids: CASSQQGPYEQFF. In DNA form, the CDR3 reads TGTGCCAGCAGCCAACAGGGCCCATATGAGCAGTTCTTC.